This entry is about one T cell receptor (beta chain). This clonotype has only a few counts. The clone's antigen remains unknown. Per-base quality was not reported, and no clone a single base away is much larger than it. The donors were some 36 Caucasian individuals from Russia, aged 6 to 90 years, who were systemically healthy. Approximately 9.3 milliliters of peripheral blood were drawn from each donor into EDTA-treated Vacutainer tubes. Ficoll-Paque density-gradient centrifugation was used to isolate PBMCs, with at least 6.5 million per sample. Trizol reagent was used to extract total RNA from PBMCs, with at least 6 micrograms per sample. For every donor, an aliquot of PBMCs went through flow cytometry to measure the percentages of naive CD45RAhigh/CD27high T cells. The sample is drawn from a study of blood T cells in healthy people across ages (dated by TCRdb to between 2015 and 2016). For context, the study as a whole: Template switching captured roughly one uniquely barcoded TCR beta cDNA molecule per two T cells in model experiments. The study measured age-related changes in TCR beta repertoire diversity using deep sequencing normalized with unique cDNA molecular identifiers. Donors were grouped into four age groups: young (average about 15 years), middle-aged (roughly 40), aged (about 60) and long-lived (just over 80). The study analyzed two additional independent replicas of 1 million unique cDNA reads from the same blood draw for two donors, one aged 18 to 29 and one aged 80 or older. The study at large found these results: The long-lived group showed more naive CD4+ T cells, fewer expanded clones and increased TCR diversity than the aged group, suggesting age selection. As age increased, observed TCR beta diversity per million T cells dropped in a roughly linear way, and a significant reduction was already evident by age 40. Bulk unsorted PBMC profiling prevented conclusive comparison of naive and antigen-experienced compartments. There was a strong correlation between observed TCR beta diversity and the percentage of naive T cells measured by flow cytometry. Estimates of total diversity based on one million sequenced T cells were regarded as lower bounds and as underestimates. Because donor CMV infection status was unknown, age-related changes in expanded clonotypes were potentially confounded.

The library was produced with 5' RACE. TCRdb names Illumina HiSeq 2500 as the instrument used. A second PCR of roughly 7 to 11 cycles was run with a J-beta primer mix and a sample-barcoded 5' primer. Each TCR beta cDNA molecule received a unique molecular identifier from a template-switch 5' adaptor carrying 12 random nucleotides. Each sample yielded at least 2.5 million CDR3-containing paired-end reads. First-strand cDNA was synthesized from all RNA with the Mint cDNA synthesis kit, primed by a TRBC-specific oligonucleotide. After uracil-DNA glycosylase treatment, a first 18-cycle PCR used universal primers M1SS and BC2_uni_R on all cDNA. Regarding the original processing steps: For normalization, 1 million high-quality reads were randomly selected from each sample, with every read carrying a distinct molecular identifier. Reads sharing molecular identifiers were discarded rather than binned into consensus sequences. MiTCR, set to a Q25 quality threshold and the strictest error-elimination algorithm, was used for CDR3 identification, clonotype clustering and error correction. A nonparametric unseen species model with Euler transformation was used to estimate lower-bound total TCR beta diversity. TCRdb itself trimmed the public reads at Q25 with fastp, ran MiXCR and retained productive beta chains. Duplicate CDR3 protein sequences are folded into a single record with the most common DNA and genes. The V and J calls, along with clone size, are taken from TCRdb and not from the paper's own processing. The sample table shows around 500,000 distinct CDR3 sequences, and about 29% are seen once. The top ten hold approximately 3.5% of the sample.

The germline V gene supplies CDR1 SGHRS and CDR2 YFSETQ. V is shortened by 1 base, J by 5 bases, and the region joining them spans 13 bases. From the cysteine through the phenylalanine, the CDR3 covers 14 amino acids. The kept DNA is CDR3 alone, 42 bases in frame from the first base. These same data were also listed under a study on T cells of mothers and their children. The second publication reports: Nine systemically healthy Caucasian individuals served as donors, namely three mothers together with their six children. cDNA synthesis consumed the entire amount of extracted RNA, loaded at 1.5 ug RNA in each 15 ul reaction. In the second PCR, the M1S primer added sample barcodes and 2-4 random nucleotides. Each mother yielded over 8.5 million TCR beta CDR3 reads and each child roughly 3 million reads. Thymic selection shapes the output of TCR recombination in a similar way in related and unrelated pairs, and inherited differences have a minor effect. Normalized repertoire overlap in related mother-child pairs was always slightly higher than in unrelated mother-child pairs, but the difference was never significant. No persistent microchimeric T cell clones were detected, at a sensitivity of approximately 100 clones per million clonotypes. Deep NGS was used in the study to compare the TCR beta repertoires of mothers and children and to look for features that separate related mother-child pairs from unrelated individuals. Mothers averaged roughly 40 +/- 4 years of age and children averaged approximately 12 +/- 4 years. Libraries were sequenced on Illumina HiSeq 2000 with 100+100 nt paired-end reads after adapter ligation with NEBNext reagents. To prevent cross-contamination, the mother and child libraries were prepared one month apart and sequenced in separate runs. Between roughly 500,000 and 2,300,000 distinct TCR beta clonotypes were identified per donor. Naive TCR beta clonotypes were estimated from low-frequency clonotypes matched to each donor's FACS-determined naive share, without sorting.

The material sequenced was blood. This chain is built from TRBV5-1 and TRBJ2-7, with a weak D call of TRBD1 (5 bases match). This receptor was identified in a boy younger than 10 in good health. The encoded CDR3 is CASSLRSGWDEQYF. In nucleotide form, the sequence is TGCGCCAGCAGCTTGAGATCAGGGTGGGACGAGCAGTACTTC.